One and the same sample provided the 7 T cell receptor beta chains below, sequenced in a study of T cell changes during pregnancy in multiple sclerosis. Here immunoSEQ multiplex PCR was the method, and the copy in TCRdb shows in-frame clones only, minus some. Of about 98,000 clones listed, about 91% are singletons. The sample here was peripheral blood, taken after pregnancy. All receptors derive from a female donor in good health, enrolled as a control in a pregnancy study.

This rearrangement joins TRBV7-9 to TRBJ2-7; TRBD2 agrees at 8 bases. CDR3 length equals 17 residues. CDR1 and CDR2 (germline): SEHNR, FQNEAQ (reference sequence). Germline trimming cut 0 bases from V and 0 bases from J; bases unmatched to any gene: 7. CDR3 DNA sequence: TGTGCCAGCAGCTTAGCTGGTGGCGGGAGGCGCTCCTACGAGCAGTACTTC. Amino acid sequence: CASSLAGGGRRSYEQYF.

The chain combines TRBV7-2 with TRBJ2-3; D remains ambiguous. CDR1 is SGHTA, CDR2 FQGNSA, per germline. V lost 4 bases, J lost 3 bases, and 11 bases lay in between. The CDR3 is made up of 14 amino acids. CDR3 nucleotides: TGTGCCAGCAGCTACTCTCCCGGGACAGATACGCAGTATTTT. Its protein is CASSYSPGTDTQYF. Looking up the rest from reference TRBV7-2 and TRBJ2-3 gives the full variable domain: GAGVSQSPSNKVTEKGKDVELRCDPISGHTALYWYRQSLGQGLEFLIYFQGNSAPDKSGLPSDRFSAERTGGSVSTLTIQRTQQEDSAVYLCASSYSPGTDTQYFGPGTRLTVL.

The chain couples TRBV7-9 to TRBJ2-5, with TRBD2 matching over 12 bases. V lost 4 bases and J lost 2; bases outside the gene matches: 14. CDR3 size: 19 residues. CDR1 and CDR2 from the germline V gene are SEHNR and FQNEAQ (reference sequence). The CDR3 bases are TGTGCCAGCAGCTCCCTAGGACTAGCGGGGAGCCCACCGCAAGAGACCCAGTACTTC. Encoded protein: CASSSLGLAGSPPQETQYF.

The chain has TRBV28 and TRBJ2-1, with a weak D call TRBD2 (6 bases). The V gene lost 4 bases and the J gene lost 4 bases, with 11 bases spanning the gap. The CDR3 extends over 14 amino acids. Per the germline V gene, CDR1 is MDHEN and CDR2 is SYDVKM. The CDR3 protein is CASSWTTRYNEQFF. The CDR3 DNA reads TGTGCCAGCAGTTGGACTACGAGATACAATGAGCAGTTCTTC. Based on the CDR3 plus reference TRBV28 and TRBJ2-1, the full variable domain is DVKVTQSSRYLVKRTGEKVFLECVQDMDHENMFWYRQDPGLGLRLIYFSYDVKMKEKGDIPEGYSVSREKKERFSLILESASTNQTSMYLCASSWTTRYNEQFFGPGTRLTVL.

J is TRBJ2-3 and V is TRBV7-9; TRBD2 matches at 9 bases. There are 15 residues in the CDR3. Germline trimming cut 6 bases from V and 1 base from J; bases unmatched to any gene: 5. Germline values: CDR1 SEHNR, CDR2 FQNEAQ (reference sequence). Here the CDR3 DNA reads TGTGCCAGCAGTCATAGCGGGGGCGGCACAGATACGCAGTATTTT. It specifies CASSHSGGGTDTQYF.

The chain couples TRBV15 to TRBJ1-6; D is unclear. This CDR3 has 13 residues. CDR1 is LNHNV and CDR2 is YYDKDF in the germline V gene (reference sequence). Trimming shortened V by 0 bases and J by 9 bases, and 6 bases separated the two germline ends. CDR3 DNA: TGTGCCACCAGCAGAGAAATAGTTTCACCCCTCCACTTT. It translates to CATSREIVSPLHF.

This clone was seen a few times. The chain joins TRBV2 to TRBJ1-2, with 9 bases lining up with TRBD1. The CDR3 covers 12 residues. The germline CDR1 and CDR2 sequences are SNHLY and FYNNEI. The V gene end was trimmed by 6 bases and the J gene end by 6 bases; junction bases not matched to a gene: 2. The CDR3 nucleotides are TGTGCCAGCAGGAGGACAGGGGATGGCTACACCTTC. Translation gives CASRRTGDGYTF.